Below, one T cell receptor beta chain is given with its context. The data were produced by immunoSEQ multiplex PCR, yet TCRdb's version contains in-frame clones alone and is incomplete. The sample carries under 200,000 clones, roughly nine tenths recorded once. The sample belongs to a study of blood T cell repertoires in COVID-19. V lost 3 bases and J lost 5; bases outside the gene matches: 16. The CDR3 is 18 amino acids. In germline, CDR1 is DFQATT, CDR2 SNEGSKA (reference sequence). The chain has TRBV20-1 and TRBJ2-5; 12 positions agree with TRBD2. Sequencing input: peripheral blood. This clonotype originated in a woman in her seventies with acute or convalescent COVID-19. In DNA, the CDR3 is TGCAGTGCTAGTGCGGTCGGGACTAGCGGGTTAAAAGGGGAGACCCAGTACTTC. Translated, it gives CSASAVGTSGLKGETQYF.